This TCR beta chain was sequenced in a study of blood T cell repertoires in COVID-19. V was shortened by 2 bases and J by 8 bases, with 12 bases between the two germline ends. The CDR3 extends over 13 amino acids. Germline V gives CDR1 MNHEY, CDR2 SVGAGI. Produced via immunoSEQ multiplex PCR; TCRdb's table is partial and in-frame only. This table holds about 200,000 clones, approximately 84% found once. Sample: peripheral blood. The chain joins TRBV6-5 to TRBJ1-2; D remains ambiguous. This receptor was taken from a woman over 75 with acute or convalescent COVID-19. CDR3 residues: CASSYRSGRGYTF. The CDR3 DNA reads as TGTGCCAGCAGTTACAGATCCGGTCGGGGCTACACCTTC.